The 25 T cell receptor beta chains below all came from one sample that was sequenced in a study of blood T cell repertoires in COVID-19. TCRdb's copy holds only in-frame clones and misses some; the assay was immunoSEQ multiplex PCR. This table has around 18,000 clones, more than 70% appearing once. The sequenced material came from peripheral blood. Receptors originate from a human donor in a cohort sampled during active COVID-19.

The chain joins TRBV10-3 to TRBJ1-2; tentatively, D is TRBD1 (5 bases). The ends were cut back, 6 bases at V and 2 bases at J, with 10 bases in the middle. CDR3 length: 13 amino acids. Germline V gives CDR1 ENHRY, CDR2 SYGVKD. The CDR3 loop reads CAIRIDSNYGYTF. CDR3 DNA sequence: TGTGCCATCAGGATCGACAGCAACTATGGCTACACCTTC.

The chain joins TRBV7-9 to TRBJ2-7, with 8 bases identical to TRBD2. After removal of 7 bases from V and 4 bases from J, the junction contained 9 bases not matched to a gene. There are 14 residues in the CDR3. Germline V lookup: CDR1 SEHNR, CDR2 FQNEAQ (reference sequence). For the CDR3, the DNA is TGTGCCAGCACCGACGGGGGGGCCGAGTACGAGCAGTACTTC. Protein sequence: CASTDGGAEYEQYF.

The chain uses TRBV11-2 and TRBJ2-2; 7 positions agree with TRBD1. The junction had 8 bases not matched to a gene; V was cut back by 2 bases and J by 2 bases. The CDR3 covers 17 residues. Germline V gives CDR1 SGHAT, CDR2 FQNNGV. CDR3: CASSLRWTGRNTGELFF. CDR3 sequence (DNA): TGTGCCAGCAGCTTACGCTGGACAGGCCGAAACACCGGGGAGCTGTTTTTT.

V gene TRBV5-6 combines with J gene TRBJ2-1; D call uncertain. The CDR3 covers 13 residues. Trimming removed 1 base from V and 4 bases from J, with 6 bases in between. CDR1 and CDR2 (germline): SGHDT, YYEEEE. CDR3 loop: CASSLFLYNEQFF. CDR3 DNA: TGTGCCAGCAGCTTGTTCCTTTACAATGAGCAGTTCTTC.

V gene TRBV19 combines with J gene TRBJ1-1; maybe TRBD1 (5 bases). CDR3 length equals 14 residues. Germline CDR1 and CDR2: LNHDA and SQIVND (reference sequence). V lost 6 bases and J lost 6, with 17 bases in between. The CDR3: CASRFRALSSEAFF. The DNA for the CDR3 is TGTGCCAGTAGATTCAGGGCGTTGAGCTCTGAAGCTTTCTTT.

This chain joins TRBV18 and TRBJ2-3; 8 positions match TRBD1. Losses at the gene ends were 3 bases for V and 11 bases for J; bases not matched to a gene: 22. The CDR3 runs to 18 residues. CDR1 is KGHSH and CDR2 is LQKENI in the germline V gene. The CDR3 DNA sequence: TGTGCCAGCTCACCCCGACAGGGGATACGCTCATCGTCGGTAGGGCAGTATTTT. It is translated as CASSPRQGIRSSSVGQYF.

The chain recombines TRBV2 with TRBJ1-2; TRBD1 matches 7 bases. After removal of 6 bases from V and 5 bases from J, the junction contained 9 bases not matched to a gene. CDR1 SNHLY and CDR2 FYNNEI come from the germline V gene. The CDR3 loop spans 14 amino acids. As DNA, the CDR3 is TGTGCCAGCAGGGGGGACAGCCGAATTTATGGCTACACCTTC. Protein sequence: CASRGDSRIYGYTF.

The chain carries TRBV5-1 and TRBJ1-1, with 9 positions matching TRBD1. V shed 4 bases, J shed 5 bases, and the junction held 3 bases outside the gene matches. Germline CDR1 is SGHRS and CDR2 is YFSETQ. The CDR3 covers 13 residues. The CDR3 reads CASSGDRVTEAFF. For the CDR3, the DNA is TGCGCCAGCAGCGGGGACAGGGTGACTGAAGCTTTCTTT.

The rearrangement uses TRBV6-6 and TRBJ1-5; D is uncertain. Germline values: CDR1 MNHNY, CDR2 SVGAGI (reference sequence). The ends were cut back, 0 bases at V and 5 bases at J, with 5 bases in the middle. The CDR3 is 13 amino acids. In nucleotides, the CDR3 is TGTGCCAGCAGTTACTCGAGGGATCAGCCCCAGCATTTT. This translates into CASSYSRDQPQHF.

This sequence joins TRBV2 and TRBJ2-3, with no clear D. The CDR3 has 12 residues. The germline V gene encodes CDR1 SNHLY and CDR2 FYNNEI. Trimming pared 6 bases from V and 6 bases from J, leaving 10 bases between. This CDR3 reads CASSNHGDTQYF. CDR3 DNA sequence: TGTGCCAGCAGCAACCACGGGGATACGCAGTATTTT.

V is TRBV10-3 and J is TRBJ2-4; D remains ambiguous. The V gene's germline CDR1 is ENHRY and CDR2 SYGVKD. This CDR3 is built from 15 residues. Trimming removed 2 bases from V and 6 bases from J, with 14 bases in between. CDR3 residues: CAISEENGSGNIQYF. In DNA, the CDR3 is TGTGCCATCAGTGAGGAAAATGGCTCAGGAAACATTCAGTACTTC.

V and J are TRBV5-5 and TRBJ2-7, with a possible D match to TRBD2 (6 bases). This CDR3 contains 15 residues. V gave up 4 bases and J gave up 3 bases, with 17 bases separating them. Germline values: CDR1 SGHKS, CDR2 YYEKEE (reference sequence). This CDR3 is CASSPSGTYNYEQYF. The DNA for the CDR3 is TGTGCCAGCAGCCCCTCCGGGACTTATAACTACGAGCAGTACTTC. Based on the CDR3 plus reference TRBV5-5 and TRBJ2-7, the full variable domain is DAGVTQSPTHLIKTRGQQVTLRCSPISGHKSVSWYQQVLGQGPQFIFQYYEKEERGRGNFPDRFSARQFPNYSSELNVNALLLGDSALYLCASSPSGTYNYEQYFGPGTRLTVT.

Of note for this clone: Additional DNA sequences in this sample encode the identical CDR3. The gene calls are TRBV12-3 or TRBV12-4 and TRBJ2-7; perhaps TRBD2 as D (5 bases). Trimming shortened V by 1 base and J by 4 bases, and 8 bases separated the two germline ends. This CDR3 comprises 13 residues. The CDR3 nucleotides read TGTGCCAGCAGTTTAGTCAGCGGTTACGAGCAGTACTTC. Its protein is CASSLVSGYEQYF.

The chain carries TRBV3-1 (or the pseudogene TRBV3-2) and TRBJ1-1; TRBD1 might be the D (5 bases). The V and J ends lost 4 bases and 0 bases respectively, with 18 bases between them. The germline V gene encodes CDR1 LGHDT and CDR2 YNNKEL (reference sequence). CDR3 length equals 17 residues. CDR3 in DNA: TGTGCCAGCAGCCTTGGGGCAGGTGAAGTAATGAACACTGAAGCTTTCTTT. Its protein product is CASSLGAGEVMNTEAFF.

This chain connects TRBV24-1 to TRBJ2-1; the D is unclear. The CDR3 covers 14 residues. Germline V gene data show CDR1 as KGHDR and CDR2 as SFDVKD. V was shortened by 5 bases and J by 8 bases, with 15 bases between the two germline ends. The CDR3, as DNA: TGTGCCACCAGTGCTCCCGGGTCAACGGATGAGCAGTTCTTC. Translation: CATSAPGSTDEQFF.

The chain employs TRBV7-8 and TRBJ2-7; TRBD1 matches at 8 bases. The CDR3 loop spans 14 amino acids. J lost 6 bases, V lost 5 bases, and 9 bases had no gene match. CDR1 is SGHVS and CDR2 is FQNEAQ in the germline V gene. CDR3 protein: CASSNTGGGSEQYF. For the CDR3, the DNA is TGTGCCAGCAGCAACACAGGGGGAGGTTCCGAGCAGTACTTC. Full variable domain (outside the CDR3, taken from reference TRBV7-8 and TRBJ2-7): GAGVSQSPRYKVAKRGQDVALRCDPISGHVSLFWYQQALGQGPEFLTYFQNEAQLDKSGLPSDRFFAERPEGSVSTLKIQRTQQEDSAVYLCASSNTGGGSEQYFGPGTRLTVT.

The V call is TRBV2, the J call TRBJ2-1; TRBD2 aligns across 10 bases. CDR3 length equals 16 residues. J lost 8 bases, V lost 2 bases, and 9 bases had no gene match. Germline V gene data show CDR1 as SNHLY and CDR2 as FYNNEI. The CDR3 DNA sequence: TGTGCCAGCAGTGAAAGTGGCACTAGCGGGATGGATGAGCAGTTCTTC. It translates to CASSESGTSGMDEQFF. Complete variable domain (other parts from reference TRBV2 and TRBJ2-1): EPEVTQTPSHQVTQMGQEVILRCVPISNHLYFYWYRQILGQKVEFLVSFYNNEISEKSEIFDDQFSVERPDGSNFTLKIRSTKLEDSAMYFCASSESGTSGMDEQFFGPGTRLTVL.

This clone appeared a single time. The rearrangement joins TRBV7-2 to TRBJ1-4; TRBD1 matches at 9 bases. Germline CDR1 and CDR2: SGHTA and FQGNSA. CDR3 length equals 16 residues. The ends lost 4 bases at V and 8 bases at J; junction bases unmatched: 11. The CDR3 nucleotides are TGTGCCAGCAGCTCCATGAAACAGGGGGCGGGGGAAAAACTGTTTTTT. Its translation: CASSSMKQGAGEKLFF.

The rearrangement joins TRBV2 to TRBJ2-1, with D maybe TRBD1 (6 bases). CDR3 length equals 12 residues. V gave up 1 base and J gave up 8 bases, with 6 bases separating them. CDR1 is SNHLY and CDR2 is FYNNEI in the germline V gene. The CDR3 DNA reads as TGTGCCAGCAGTGAAGACAGGGATGAGCAGTTCTTC. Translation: CASSEDRDEQFF. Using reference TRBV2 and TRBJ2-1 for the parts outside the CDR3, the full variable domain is EPEVTQTPSHQVTQMGQEVILRCVPISNHLYFYWYRQILGQKVEFLVSFYNNEISEKSEIFDDQFSVERPDGSNFTLKIRSTKLEDSAMYFCASSEDRDEQFFGPGTRLTVL.

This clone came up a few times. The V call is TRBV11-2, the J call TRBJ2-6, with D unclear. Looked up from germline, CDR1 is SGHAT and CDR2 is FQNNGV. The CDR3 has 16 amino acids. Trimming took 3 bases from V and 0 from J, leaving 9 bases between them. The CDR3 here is CASSLSRSSGANVLTF. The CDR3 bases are TGTGCCAGCAGCTTGTCTCGGAGCTCTGGGGCCAACGTCCTGACTTTC.

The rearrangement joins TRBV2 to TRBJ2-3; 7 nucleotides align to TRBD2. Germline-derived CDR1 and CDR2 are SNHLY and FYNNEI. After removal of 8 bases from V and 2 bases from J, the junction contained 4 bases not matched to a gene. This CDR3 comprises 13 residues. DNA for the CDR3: TGTGCCAGCGGGGACTACGACACAGATACGCAGTATTTT. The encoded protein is CASGDYDTDTQYF.

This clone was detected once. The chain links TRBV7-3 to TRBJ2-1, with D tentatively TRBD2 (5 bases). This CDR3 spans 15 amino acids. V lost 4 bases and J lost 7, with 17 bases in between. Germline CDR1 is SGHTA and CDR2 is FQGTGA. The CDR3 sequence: CASSSTPGEWNEQFF. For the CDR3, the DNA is TGTGCCAGCAGCTCTACCCCCGGGGAATGGAATGAGCAGTTCTTC.

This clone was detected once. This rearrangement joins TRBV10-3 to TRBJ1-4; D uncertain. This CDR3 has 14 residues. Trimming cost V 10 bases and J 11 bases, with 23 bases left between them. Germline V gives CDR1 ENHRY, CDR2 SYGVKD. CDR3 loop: CATGEGLGSGKLFF. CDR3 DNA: TGTGCCACTGGGGAGGGTTTGGGTTCGGGGAAACTGTTTTTT.

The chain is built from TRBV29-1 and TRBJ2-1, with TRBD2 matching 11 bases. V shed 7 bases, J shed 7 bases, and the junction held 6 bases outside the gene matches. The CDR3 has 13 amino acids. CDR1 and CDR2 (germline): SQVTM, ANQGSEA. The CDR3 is CSAAGTSGNEQFF. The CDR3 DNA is TGCAGCGCAGCCGGGACTAGCGGAAATGAGCAGTTCTTC.

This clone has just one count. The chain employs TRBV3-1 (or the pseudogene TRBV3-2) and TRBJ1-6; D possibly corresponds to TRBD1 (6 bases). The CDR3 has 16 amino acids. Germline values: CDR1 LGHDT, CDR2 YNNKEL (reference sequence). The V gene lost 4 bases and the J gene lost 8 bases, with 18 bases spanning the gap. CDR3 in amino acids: CASSLTGGRSHSPLHF. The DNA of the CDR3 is TGTGCCAGCAGCCTGACGGGGGGGCGGTCTCATTCACCCCTCCACTTT.